The clone carrying this TCR beta chain has at least ten counts. Its matching antigen is unknown. In TCRdb, the multiplex PCR reads were re-called with MiXCR into one record per CDR3 protein. The sample has under 150,000 distinct CDR3 sequences, around 21% seen once. Germline lookup yields CDR1 SGHTA and CDR2 FQGNSA. The CDR3 loop spans 15 amino acids. V was pared by 7 bases and J by 5 bases, with 15 bases between. These data come from a study of breast tumors, draining lymph nodes, adjacent tissues. Breast cancer patients provided tissue from their axillary draining lymph nodes. Study-level results: Tumors had less TCR diversity than lymph nodes, more than nontumor tissue.

V gene TRBV7-2 combines with J gene TRBJ1-6; the D gene is possibly TRBD1 (6 bases). This clonotype was sampled from a female donor with breast cancer. Some clones in this sample may be carry-over from other donors' samples. Specimen: axillary lymph node tissue. The CDR3 coding sequence is TGTGCCAGCACCCCCGGGACACAGAATAATTCACCCCTCCACTTT. Translated: CASTPGTQNNSPLHF.